This T cell receptor beta chain was captured by sequencing in a study of T-cell reconstitution after alpha-beta-depleted transplantation in children. General study findings and limits: Some patients owed their high day-60 TCRbeta diversity to surviving recipient T cells and thymic progenitors.

Preparing the TCRbeta library involved the use of unique molecular identifiers. TCRdb passed the PCR reads through MiXCR, listing each CDR3 protein once. This sample has 450,000 to 600,000 distinct CDR3 sequences; roughly a tenth occur once, and the top ten carry about 2.1%. This clonotype was found a few times. Its antigen is still unknown. CDR1 is SGHDN and CDR2 is FVKESK in the germline V gene. Trimming cost V 2 bases and J 5 bases; bases outside gene matches: 7. This CDR3 comprises 15 residues. This clonotype originated in a child aged 2-15 years with inherited bone marrow failure, due to receive a stem cell transplant. The sample in question was PBMCs, obtained before TCRalphabeta/CD19-depleted stem cell transplant. V gene TRBV14 combines with J gene TRBJ2-5; 8 bases are shared with TRBD2. As DNA, the CDR3 is TGTGCCAGCAGCCAACTCCCGGGACTAGGGGAGACCCAGTACTTC. Encoded protein: CASSQLPGLGETQYF.